This entry is about one T cell receptor (beta chain). These data are taken from a study of blood T cell repertoires in COVID-19. Some clones are missing from TCRdb's copy, which holds only in-frame ones; the method was immunoSEQ multiplex PCR. The sample has about 200,000 clones, approximately 92% seen once; the top ten hold around 2%. The V segment lost 1 base and the J segment 9 bases; nucleotides outside the gene matches: 5. The CDR3 spans 14 residues. Germline CDR1 and CDR2: SGHTA and FQGNSA. V usage is TRBV7-2 and J usage is TRBJ2-1; 8 nucleotides match TRBD2. Source material: PBMCs or T cells enriched from blood (not recorded which). The clonotype originates from a woman aged 40 to 55 with acute COVID-19. DNA of the CDR3: TGTGCCAGCAGCTTAGGGGTCAGCGGGAGTGAGCAGTTCTTC. Amino acids: CASSLGVSGSEQFF.